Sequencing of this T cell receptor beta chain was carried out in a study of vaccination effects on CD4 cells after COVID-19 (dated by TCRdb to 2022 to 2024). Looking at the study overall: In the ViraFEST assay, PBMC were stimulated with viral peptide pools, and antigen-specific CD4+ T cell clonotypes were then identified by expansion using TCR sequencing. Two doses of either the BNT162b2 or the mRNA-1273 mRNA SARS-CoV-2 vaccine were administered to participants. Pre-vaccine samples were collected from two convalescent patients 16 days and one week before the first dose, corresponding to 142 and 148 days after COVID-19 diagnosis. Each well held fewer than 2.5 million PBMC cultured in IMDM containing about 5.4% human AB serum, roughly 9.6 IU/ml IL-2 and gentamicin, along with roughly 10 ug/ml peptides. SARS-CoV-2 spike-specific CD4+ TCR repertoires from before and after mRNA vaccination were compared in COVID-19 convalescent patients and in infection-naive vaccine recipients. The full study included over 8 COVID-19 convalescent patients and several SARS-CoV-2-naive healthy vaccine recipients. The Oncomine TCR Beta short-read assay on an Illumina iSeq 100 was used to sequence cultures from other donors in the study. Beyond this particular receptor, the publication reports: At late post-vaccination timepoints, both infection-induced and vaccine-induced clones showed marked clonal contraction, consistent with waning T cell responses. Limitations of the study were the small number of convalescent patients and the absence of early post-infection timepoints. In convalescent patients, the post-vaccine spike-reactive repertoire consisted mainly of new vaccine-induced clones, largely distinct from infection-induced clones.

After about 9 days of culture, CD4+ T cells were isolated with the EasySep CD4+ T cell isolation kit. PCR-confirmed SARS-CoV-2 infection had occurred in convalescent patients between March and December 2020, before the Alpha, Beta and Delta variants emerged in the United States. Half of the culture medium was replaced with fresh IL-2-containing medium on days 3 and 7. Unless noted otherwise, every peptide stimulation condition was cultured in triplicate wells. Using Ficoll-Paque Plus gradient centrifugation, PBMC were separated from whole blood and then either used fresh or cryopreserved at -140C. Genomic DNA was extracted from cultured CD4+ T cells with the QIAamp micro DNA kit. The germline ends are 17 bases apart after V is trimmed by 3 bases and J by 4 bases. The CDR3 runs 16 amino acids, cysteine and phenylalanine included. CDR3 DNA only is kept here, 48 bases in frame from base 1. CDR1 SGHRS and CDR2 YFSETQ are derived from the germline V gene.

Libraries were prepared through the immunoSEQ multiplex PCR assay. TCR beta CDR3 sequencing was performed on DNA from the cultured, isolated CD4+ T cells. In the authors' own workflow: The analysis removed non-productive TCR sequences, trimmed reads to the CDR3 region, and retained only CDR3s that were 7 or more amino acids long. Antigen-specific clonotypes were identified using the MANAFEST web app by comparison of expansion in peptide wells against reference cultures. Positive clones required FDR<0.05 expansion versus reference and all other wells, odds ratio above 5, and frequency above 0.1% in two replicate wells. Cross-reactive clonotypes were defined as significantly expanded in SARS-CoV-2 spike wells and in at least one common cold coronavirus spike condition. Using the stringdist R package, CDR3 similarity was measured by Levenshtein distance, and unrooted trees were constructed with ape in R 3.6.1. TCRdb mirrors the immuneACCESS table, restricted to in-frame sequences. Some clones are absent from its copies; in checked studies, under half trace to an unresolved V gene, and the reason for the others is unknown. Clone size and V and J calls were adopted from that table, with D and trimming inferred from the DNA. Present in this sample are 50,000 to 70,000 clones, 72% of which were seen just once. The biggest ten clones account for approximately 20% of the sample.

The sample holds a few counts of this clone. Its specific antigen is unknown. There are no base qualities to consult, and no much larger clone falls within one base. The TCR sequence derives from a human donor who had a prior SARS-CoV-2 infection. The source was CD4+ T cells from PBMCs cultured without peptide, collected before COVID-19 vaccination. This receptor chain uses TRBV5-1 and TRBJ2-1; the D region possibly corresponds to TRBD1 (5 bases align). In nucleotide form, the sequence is TGCGCCAGCAGCTCGACGCCACAGGAGTCGTACAATGAGCAGTTCTTC. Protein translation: CASSSTPQESYNEQFF.